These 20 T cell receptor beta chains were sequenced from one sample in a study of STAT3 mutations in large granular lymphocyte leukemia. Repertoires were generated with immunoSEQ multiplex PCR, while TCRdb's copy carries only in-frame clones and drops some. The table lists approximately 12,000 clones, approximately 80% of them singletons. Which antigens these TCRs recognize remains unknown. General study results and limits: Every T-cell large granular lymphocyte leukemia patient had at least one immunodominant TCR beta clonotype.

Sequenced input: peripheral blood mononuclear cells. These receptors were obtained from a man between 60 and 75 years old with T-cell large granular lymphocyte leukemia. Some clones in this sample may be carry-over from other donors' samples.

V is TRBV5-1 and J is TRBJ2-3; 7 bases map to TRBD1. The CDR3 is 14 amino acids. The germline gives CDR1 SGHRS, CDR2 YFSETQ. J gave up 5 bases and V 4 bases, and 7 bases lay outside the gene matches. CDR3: CASSPGQAEDTQYF. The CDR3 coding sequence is TGCGCCAGCAGCCCAGGACAGGCCGAAGATACGCAGTATTTT.

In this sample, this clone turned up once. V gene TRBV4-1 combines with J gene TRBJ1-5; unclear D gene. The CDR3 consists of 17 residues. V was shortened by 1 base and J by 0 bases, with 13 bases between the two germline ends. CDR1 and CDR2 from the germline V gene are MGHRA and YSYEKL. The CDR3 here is CASSQGRNSNSNQPQHF. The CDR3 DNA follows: TGCGCCAGCAGCCAAGGAAGGAACAGCAATAGCAATCAGCCCCAGCATTTT.

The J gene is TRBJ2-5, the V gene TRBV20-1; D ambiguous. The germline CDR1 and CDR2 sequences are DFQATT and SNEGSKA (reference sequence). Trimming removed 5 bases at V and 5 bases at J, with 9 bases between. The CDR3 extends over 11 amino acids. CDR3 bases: TGCAGTGCTCCTACGCGGGAGACCCAGTACTTC. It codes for CSAPTRETQYF.

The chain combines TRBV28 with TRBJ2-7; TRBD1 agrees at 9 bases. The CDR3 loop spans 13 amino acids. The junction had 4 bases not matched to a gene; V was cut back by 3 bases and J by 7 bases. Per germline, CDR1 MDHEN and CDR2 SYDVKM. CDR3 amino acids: CASSLNRGREQYF. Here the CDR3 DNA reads TGTGCCAGCAGTTTGAACAGGGGGCGGGAGCAGTACTTC.

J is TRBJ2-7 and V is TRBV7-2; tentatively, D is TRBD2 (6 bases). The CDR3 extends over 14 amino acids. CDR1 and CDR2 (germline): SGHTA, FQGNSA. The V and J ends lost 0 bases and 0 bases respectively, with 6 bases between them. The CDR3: CASSLAGLSYEQYF. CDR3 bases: TGTGCCAGCAGCTTAGCGGGACTCTCCTACGAGCAGTACTTC.

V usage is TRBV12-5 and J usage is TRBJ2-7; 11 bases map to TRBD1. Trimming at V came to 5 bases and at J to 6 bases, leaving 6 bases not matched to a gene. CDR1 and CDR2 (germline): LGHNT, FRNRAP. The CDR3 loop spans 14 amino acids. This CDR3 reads CASGPRTGGSEQYF. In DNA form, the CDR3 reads TGTGCTAGTGGTCCCAGGACAGGGGGCTCCGAGCAGTACTTC.

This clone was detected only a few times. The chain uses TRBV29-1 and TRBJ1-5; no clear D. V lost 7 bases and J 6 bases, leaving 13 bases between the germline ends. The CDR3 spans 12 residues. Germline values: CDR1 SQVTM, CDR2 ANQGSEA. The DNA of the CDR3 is TGCAGCGCACCCCGGGTTTGTCAGCCCCAGCATTTT. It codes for CSAPRVCQPQHF.

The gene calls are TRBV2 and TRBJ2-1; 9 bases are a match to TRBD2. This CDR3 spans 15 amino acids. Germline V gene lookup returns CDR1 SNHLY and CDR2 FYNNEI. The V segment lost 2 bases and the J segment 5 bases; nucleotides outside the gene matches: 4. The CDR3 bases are TGTGCCAGCAGTGAAAGGTCTAGCGGGGACAATGAGCAGTTCTTC. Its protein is CASSERSSGDNEQFF.

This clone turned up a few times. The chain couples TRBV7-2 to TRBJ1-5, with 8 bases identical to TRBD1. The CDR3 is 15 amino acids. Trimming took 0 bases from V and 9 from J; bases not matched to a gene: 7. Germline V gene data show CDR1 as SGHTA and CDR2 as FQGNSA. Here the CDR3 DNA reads TGTGCCAGCAGCTTAGCTGCGGACAGGGTTAGGCCCCAGCATTTT. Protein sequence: CASSLAADRVRPQHF.

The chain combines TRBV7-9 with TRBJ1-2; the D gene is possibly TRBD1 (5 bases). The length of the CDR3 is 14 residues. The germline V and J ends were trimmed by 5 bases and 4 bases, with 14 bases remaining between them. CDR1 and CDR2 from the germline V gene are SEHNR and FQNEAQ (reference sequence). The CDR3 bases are TGTGCCAGCAGCCCCTCTCTGGGGGGCTATGGCTACACCTTC. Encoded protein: CASSPSLGGYGYTF.

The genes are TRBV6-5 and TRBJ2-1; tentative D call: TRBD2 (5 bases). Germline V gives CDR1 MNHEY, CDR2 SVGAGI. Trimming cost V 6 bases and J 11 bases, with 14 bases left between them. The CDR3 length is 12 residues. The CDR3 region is CASRQSGRKQFF. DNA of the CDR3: TGTGCCAGCAGGCAAAGCGGACGGAAGCAGTTCTTC.

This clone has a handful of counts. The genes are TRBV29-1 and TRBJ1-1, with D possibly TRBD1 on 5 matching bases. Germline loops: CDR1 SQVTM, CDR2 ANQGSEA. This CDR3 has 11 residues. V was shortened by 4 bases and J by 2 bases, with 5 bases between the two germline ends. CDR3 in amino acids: CSVGTNTEAFF. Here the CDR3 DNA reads TGCAGCGTTGGGACAAACACTGAAGCTTTCTTT.

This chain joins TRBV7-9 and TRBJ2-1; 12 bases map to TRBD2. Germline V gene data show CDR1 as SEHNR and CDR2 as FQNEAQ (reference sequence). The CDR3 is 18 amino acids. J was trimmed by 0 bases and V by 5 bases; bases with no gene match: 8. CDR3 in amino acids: CASSTLAGGFSSYNEQFF. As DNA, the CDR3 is TGTGCCAGCAGCACCCTAGCGGGAGGGTTTAGCTCCTACAATGAGCAGTTCTTC.

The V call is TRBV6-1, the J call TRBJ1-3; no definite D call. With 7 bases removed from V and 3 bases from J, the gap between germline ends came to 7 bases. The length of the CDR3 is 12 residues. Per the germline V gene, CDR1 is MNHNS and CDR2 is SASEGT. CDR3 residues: CASKGFGNTIYF. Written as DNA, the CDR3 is TGTGCCAGCAAAGGGTTTGGAAACACCATATATTTT.

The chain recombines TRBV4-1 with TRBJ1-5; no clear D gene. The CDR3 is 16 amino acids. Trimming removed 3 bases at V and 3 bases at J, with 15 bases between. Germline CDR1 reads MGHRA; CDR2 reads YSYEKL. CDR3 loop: CASSQRQSSLNQPQHF. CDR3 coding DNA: TGCGCCAGCAGCCAGCGTCAAAGTTCCCTCAATCAGCCCCAGCATTTT.

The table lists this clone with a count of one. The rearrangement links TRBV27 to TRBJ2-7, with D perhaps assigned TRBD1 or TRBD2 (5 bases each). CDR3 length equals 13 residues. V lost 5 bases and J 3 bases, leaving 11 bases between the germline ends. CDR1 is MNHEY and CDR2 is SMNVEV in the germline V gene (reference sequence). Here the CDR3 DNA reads TGTGCCAGCAGTCCCGGGACGGTCTACGAGCAGTACTTC. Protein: CASSPGTVYEQYF.

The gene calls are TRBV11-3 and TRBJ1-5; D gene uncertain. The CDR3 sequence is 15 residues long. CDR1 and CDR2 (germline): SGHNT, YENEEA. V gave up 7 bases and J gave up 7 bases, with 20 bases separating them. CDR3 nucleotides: TGTGCCAGCATCACGGCCGCCATAGACGGACAGCCCCAGCATTTT. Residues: CASITAAIDGQPQHF.

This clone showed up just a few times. DNA of the CDR3: TGTGCCAGCAGTTCCCCTGACAGGGGCTTCTACTATGGCTACACCTTC. It is translated as CASSSPDRGFYYGYTF. This chain joins TRBV28 and TRBJ1-2; 8 positions match TRBD1. Germline assignment: CDR1 MDHEN and CDR2 SYDVKM. Trimming took 4 bases from V and 3 from J; bases not matched to a gene: 10. The CDR3 runs 16 residues.

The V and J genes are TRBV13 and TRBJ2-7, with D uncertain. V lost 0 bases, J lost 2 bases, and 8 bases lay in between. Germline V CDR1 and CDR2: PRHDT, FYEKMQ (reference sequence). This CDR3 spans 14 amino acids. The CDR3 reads CASSLGGETYEQYF. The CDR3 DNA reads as TGTGCCAGCAGCTTAGGCGGAGAAACCTACGAGCAGTACTTC.

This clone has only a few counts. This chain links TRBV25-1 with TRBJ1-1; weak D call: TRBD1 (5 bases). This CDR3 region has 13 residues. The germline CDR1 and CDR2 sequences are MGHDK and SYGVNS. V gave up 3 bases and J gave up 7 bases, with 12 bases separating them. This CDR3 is CASSDGTADEAFF. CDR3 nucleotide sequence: TGTGCCAGCAGTGACGGGACGGCGGATGAAGCTTTCTTT. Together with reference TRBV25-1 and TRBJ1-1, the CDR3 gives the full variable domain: EADIYQTPRYLVIGTGKKITLECSQTMGHDKMYWYQQDPGMELHLIHYSYGVNSTEKGDLSSESTVSRIRTEHFPLTLESARPSHTSQYLCASSDGTADEAFFGQGTRLTVV.